Included here is one TCR beta chain sequence, with context. In germline, CDR1 is SGDLS, CDR2 YYNGEE. CDR3 length: 16 residues. V was pared by 3 bases and J by 0 bases, with 13 bases between. In the original processing: Counts of nucleated cells, estimated from reference gene primer amplification, were obtained. Data came from immunoSEQ multiplex PCR; TCRdb stores just in-frame clones and leaves some out. From that table come the V and J calls and clone size; the DNA was used to work out D and trimming. The sample contains some 60,000 clones, around nine tenths of which appear only once. The data originate from a study of blood T cell repertoires in COVID-19.

The V and J genes are TRBV9 and TRBJ2-1; TRBD2 is a possible D gene (6 bases). This TCR derives from a man in his forties with acute or convalescent COVID-19. The sample consisted of peripheral blood. The CDR3 nucleotides are TGTGCCAGCAGCGCCCGCGGGACCATCTCCTACAATGAGCAGTTCTTC. The encoded protein is CASSARGTISYNEQFF.